These 24 T cell receptor beta chains originate from one sample sequenced in a study of shared clonotypes between healthy human individuals. Repertoires were generated with immunoSEQ multiplex PCR, while TCRdb's copy carries only in-frame clones and drops some. The sample holds about 2 million clones, around 95% seen once. The sample comprised naive CD4+ T cells sorted from blood. The subset: CD45RA+ positively selected. The source is a man between 18 and 35 years old in good health.

This chain uses TRBV15 with TRBJ2-3; 7 bases are shared with TRBD1. The CDR3 loop spans 15 amino acids. The V gene end was trimmed by 0 bases and the J gene end by 4 bases; junction bases not matched to a gene: 4. Germline CDR1 is LNHNV and CDR2 is YYDKDF (reference sequence). In DNA form, the CDR3 reads TGTGCCACCAGCAGAGATCAGGGGGTCGCAGATACGCAGTATTTT. Translation gives CATSRDQGVADTQYF.

The V call is TRBV9, the J call TRBJ2-5, with D perhaps TRBD1 (6 bases). Trimming stripped 0 bases from V and 4 bases from J, with 10 bases between. Germline V gene sequence: CDR1 SGDLS, CDR2 YYNGEE. This CDR3 is built from 14 residues. The CDR3, as DNA: TGTGCCAGCAGCGTAGAGGGCAGGGGAGAGACCCAGTACTTC. Encoded protein: CASSVEGRGETQYF.

Note on this clone: Distinct nucleotide sequences in the sample also encode this CDR3. The V and J genes are TRBV10-3 and TRBJ1-2; TRBD1 is a possible D gene (6 bases). Deletions cut 6 bases from V and 4 bases from J, with 12 bases between. Germline V gene data show CDR1 as ENHRY and CDR2 as SYGVKD. There are 13 residues in the CDR3. This CDR3 reads CAISATGPYGYTF. In DNA form, the CDR3 reads TGTGCCATCAGCGCGACAGGTCCCTATGGCTACACCTTC.

The V gene is TRBV6-5, the J gene TRBJ1-2, with D maybe TRBD1 (5 bases). Deletions cut 5 bases from V and 7 bases from J, with 11 bases between. This CDR3 has 12 amino acids. Germline V gives CDR1 MNHEY, CDR2 SVGAGI. The CDR3 sequence is CASSGGIGGYTF. In DNA, the CDR3 is TGTGCCAGCAGTGGGGGGATTGGTGGCTACACCTTC.

This clone appeared a single time. The chain is built from TRBV5-4 and TRBJ1-6; 7 bases are shared with TRBD1. The CDR3 runs 17 residues. Germline lookup yields CDR1 SGHNT and CDR2 YYREEE (reference sequence). V dropped 1 base and J dropped 2; count of bases not matched to a gene: 6. Written as DNA, the CDR3 is TGTGCCAGCAGCTTGATGGCAGGGGGTCCCTATAATTCACCCCTCCACTTT. This encodes CASSLMAGGPYNSPLHF.

This rearrangement joins TRBV15 to TRBJ1-5, with 8 bases aligning to TRBD1. Germline CDR1 reads LNHNV; CDR2 reads YYDKDF (reference sequence). J gave up 5 bases and V 3 bases, and 9 bases lay outside the gene matches. The CDR3 totals 16 residues. This CDR3 reads CATSSPGGAGYQPQHF. The CDR3 bases are TGTGCCACCAGCAGTCCAGGGGGCGCGGGGTATCAGCCCCAGCATTTT.

This chain links TRBV10-1 with TRBJ2-7, with TRBD1 identical over 9 bases. With 3 bases clipped from V and 2 bases from J, the junction kept 8 bases outside the gene matches. Germline V CDR1 and CDR2: WNHNN, SYGVQD (reference sequence). CDR3 length equals 16 residues. In nucleotides, the CDR3 is TGCGCCAGCAGTGATGGGTGGGGACAGGGCGCCTACGAGCAGTACTTC. Residues: CASSDGWGQGAYEQYF.

The chain carries TRBV19 and TRBJ2-1; D gene uncertain. In germline, CDR1 is LNHDA, CDR2 SQIVND (reference sequence). The V end lost 4 bases, the J end lost 4 bases, and 8 bases lay between the germline ends. The CDR3 loop spans 13 amino acids. CDR3 amino acids: CASSTDFYNEQFF. DNA for the CDR3: TGTGCCAGTAGTACAGACTTTTACAATGAGCAGTTCTTC.

The CDR3 is CASSLVGQRYNSPLHF. For the CDR3, the DNA is TGCGCCAGCAGCTTGGTTGGACAGAGATATAATTCACCCCTCCACTTT. This chain links TRBV5-1 with TRBJ1-6; a weak D match, TRBD1 (6 bases). The length of the CDR3 is 16 residues. Trimming took off 0 bases at V and 4 bases at J, with 11 bases between the two ends. Germline loops: CDR1 SGHRS, CDR2 YFSETQ.

V gene TRBV18 combines with J gene TRBJ2-2; TRBD1 matches 7 bases. Germline V CDR1 and CDR2: KGHSH, LQKENI. The CDR3 extends over 15 amino acids. J was trimmed by 0 bases and V by 6 bases; bases with no gene match: 4. The CDR3 DNA reads as TGTGCCAGCTCCGAGGGACAGACGAACACCGGGGAGCTGTTTTTT. This sequence encodes CASSEGQTNTGELFF.

V and J are TRBV9 and TRBJ1-2; possibly TRBD1 for D (5 bases). Germline V CDR1 and CDR2: SGDLS, YYNGEE. This CDR3 spans 17 amino acids. V was clipped by 0 bases and J by 5 bases, with 20 bases between them. The CDR3 DNA reads as TGTGCCAGCAGCGTAGAACCCGACAGTCTACCCGGGTATGGCTACACCTTC. Translation: CASSVEPDSLPGYGYTF.

As for this clone: The same CDR3 is also encoded by other DNA sequences in this sample. The V gene is TRBV5-1, the J gene TRBJ1-1; D is ambiguous. This CDR3 is built from 14 residues. With 0 bases removed from V and 1 base from J, the gap between germline ends came to 7 bases. CDR1 and CDR2 from the germline V gene are SGHRS and YFSETQ. The CDR3 region is CASSLEGQNTEAFF. The CDR3 region has the DNA TGCGCCAGCAGCTTGGAGGGTCAGAACACTGAAGCTTTCTTT.

The chain carries TRBV7-9 and TRBJ1-2, with D unresolved. Germline assignment: CDR1 SEHNR and CDR2 FQNEAQ (reference sequence). This CDR3 is 12 amino acids long. V was shortened by 3 bases and J by 7 bases, with 9 bases between the two germline ends. CDR3 amino acids: CASSFDTIGYTF. CDR3 nucleotides: TGTGCCAGCAGCTTTGACACGATTGGCTACACCTTC.

CDR3 sequence (DNA): TGTGCCACCTCCTTACGATCAACGACCTCTGGGGCCAACGTCCTGACTTTC. Amino acids: CATSLRSTTSGANVLTF. V usage is TRBV15 and J usage is TRBJ2-6; D ambiguous. The CDR3 length is 17 residues. Per the germline V gene, CDR1 is LNHNV and CDR2 is YYDKDF (reference sequence). The V and J ends lost 8 bases and 0 bases respectively, with 17 bases between them.

The V and J genes are TRBV6-1 and TRBJ2-7; 7 nucleotides agree with TRBD2. The germline V gene encodes CDR1 MNHNS and CDR2 SASEGT. The CDR3 has 15 amino acids. Trimming at V came to 7 bases and at J to 6 bases, leaving 15 bases not matched to a gene. The CDR3 DNA is TGTGCCAGCATTTGGAGGACTAGTGAATCCCGCGAGCAGTACTTC. Amino acid sequence: CASIWRTSESREQYF.

The chain employs TRBV10-2 and TRBJ2-5; 9 bases map to TRBD2. Germline V gives CDR1 WSHSY, CDR2 SAAADI. The CDR3 has 14 residues. J gave up 2 bases and V 6 bases, and 4 bases lay outside the gene matches. The CDR3 DNA reads as TGCGCCAGCAGGGACCTAGCGGGACAAGAGACCCAGTACTTC. This encodes CASRDLAGQETQYF.

The sample holds one count of this clone. This chain links TRBV10-3 with TRBJ1-6, with 10 bases lining up with TRBD1. CDR3 size: 16 residues. Trimming took 6 bases from V and 6 from J; bases not matched to a gene: 8. Per germline, CDR1 ENHRY and CDR2 SYGVKD. In nucleotides, the CDR3 is TGTGCCATCAGAGGAACTCGGACAGGGGGTAATTCACCCCTCCACTTT. Its translation is CAIRGTRTGGNSPLHF.

This chain uses TRBV6-6 with TRBJ2-7; TRBD1 agrees at 10 bases. After removal of 6 bases from V and 0 bases from J, the junction contained 8 bases not matched to a gene. CDR3 length: 16 residues. The germline V gene has CDR1 MNHNY and CDR2 SVGAGI (reference sequence). DNA of the CDR3: TGTGCCAGCAGAGGATCCGGGACAGGGGACTCCTACGAGCAGTACTTC. It is translated as CASRGSGTGDSYEQYF.

The CDR3 DNA reads TGTGCCAGCAGTTTAGGGGACAGGGGGCTGACTGAAGCTTTCTTT. Amino acid sequence: CASSLGDRGLTEAFF. The chain carries TRBV28 and TRBJ1-1, with TRBD1 identical over 12 bases. The germline CDR1 and CDR2 sequences are MDHEN and SYDVKM. The V segment lost 2 bases and the J segment 5 bases; nucleotides outside the gene matches: 3. This CDR3 has 15 residues.

This chain uses TRBV11-2 with TRBJ2-7, with D maybe TRBD1 (6 bases). CDR1 and CDR2 (germline): SGHAT, FQNNGV. The length of the CDR3 is 15 residues. V was clipped by 1 base and J by 2 bases, with 12 bases between them. The CDR3 DNA follows: TGTGCCAGCAGCTTAGGTGGGACACCAACCTACGAGCAGTACTTC. Translation: CASSLGGTPTYEQYF.

This chain links TRBV6-6 with TRBJ2-5; 11 bases are a match to TRBD2. The CDR3 runs to 14 residues. Germline lookup yields CDR1 MNHNY and CDR2 SVGAGI (reference sequence). With 10 bases clipped from V and 6 bases from J, the junction kept 10 bases outside the gene matches. In DNA, the CDR3 is TGTGCCACCCACTCGACTAGCGGGAAACAGACCCAGTACTTC. Its protein product is CATHSTSGKQTQYF.

This rearrangement joins TRBV27 to TRBJ1-5; 8 bases are shared with TRBD1. Germline CDR1 and CDR2: MNHEY and SMNVEV (reference sequence). This CDR3 has 15 residues. V dropped 6 bases and J dropped 2; count of bases not matched to a gene: 6. The CDR3 DNA reads as TGTGCCAGCAGACCACAGGGGGATGGCAATCAGCCCCAGCATTTT. Amino acid sequence: CASRPQGDGNQPQHF.

This sequence joins TRBV5-5 and TRBJ1-2; maybe TRBD1 (5 bases). Germline lookup yields CDR1 SGHKS and CDR2 YYEKEE (reference sequence). Trimming cost V 6 bases and J 1 base, with 25 bases left between them. This CDR3 contains 18 residues. The CDR3 protein is CASTTNSQLGLGNYGYTF. CDR3 sequence (DNA): TGTGCCAGCACCACGAACTCCCAATTGGGGCTTGGTAACTATGGCTACACCTTC. Drawing the rest from reference TRBV5-5 and TRBJ1-2, the complete variable domain is DAGVTQSPTHLIKTRGQQVTLRCSPISGHKSVSWYQQVLGQGPQFIFQYYEKEERGRGNFPDRFSARQFPNYSSELNVNALLLGDSALYLCASTTNSQLGLGNYGYTFGSGTRLTVV.

V and J are TRBV5-5 and TRBJ2-7; 8 bases align to TRBD1. V lost 6 bases, J lost 3 bases, and 11 bases stayed unmatched. Germline V gives CDR1 SGHKS, CDR2 YYEKEE (reference sequence). CDR3 length: 15 residues. Here the CDR3 reads CASNGPGTGNYEQYF. CDR3 DNA: TGTGCCAGCAATGGACCCGGGACAGGAAACTACGAGCAGTACTTC.